Below are 9 T cell receptor beta chains sequenced from a single sample in a study of cytomegalovirus exposure and HLA in healthy donors (TCRdb year 2017). Library creation used the immunoSEQ multiplex PCR assay. For the multiplex PCR, a mixture combining 60 forward primers for TCR Vbeta segments and 13 reverse primers for TCR Jbeta segments was used. In TCRdb, the immuneACCESS table is reduced to in-frame sequences with V and J assigned. These tables do not hold every clone; where another copy was compared, an unresolved V gene accounts for under half, and the others remain unexplained. The sample table holds roughly 230,000 clones, of which about 85% were seen once. The ten most abundant clones make up roughly 0.22% of the sample. Sample: PBMCs. The source is a girl aged 2 to 10 in good health and CMV-seronegative.

This clone is a singleton in its sample. This chain connects TRBV15 to TRBJ2-7; D is perhaps TRBD1 (5 bases). Germline CDR1 reads LNHNV; CDR2 reads YYDKDF (reference sequence). CDR3 size: 14 residues. V was cut by 0 bases and J by 2 bases, with 8 bases left in between. CDR3 sequence: CATSRDQGPYEQYF. The CDR3 nucleotides read TGTGCCACCAGCAGAGACCAGGGCCCCTACGAGCAGTACTTC.

The chain recombines TRBV7-9 with TRBJ2-7; possibly TRBD2 for D (5 bases). CDR1 and CDR2 from the germline V gene are SEHNR and FQNEAQ (reference sequence). V was trimmed by 1 base and J by 4 bases, leaving 14 bases between them. The length of the CDR3 is 15 residues. The CDR3: CASSLGRLAEYEQYF. For the CDR3, the DNA is TGTGCCAGCAGCTTAGGTCGGCTAGCAGAGTACGAGCAGTACTTC.

The chain uses TRBV19 and TRBJ2-1, with unresolved D. Trimming shortened V by 9 bases and J by 8 bases, and 14 bases separated the two germline ends. This CDR3 is 12 amino acids long. The V gene's germline CDR1 is LNHDA and CDR2 SQIVND (reference sequence). CDR3 in amino acids: CASKSLYDEQFF. Here the CDR3 DNA reads TGTGCCAGCAAGAGTTTATATGATGAGCAGTTCTTC. Full variable domain (outside the CDR3, taken from reference TRBV19 and TRBJ2-1): DGGITQSPKYLFRKEGQNVTLSCEQNLNHDAMYWYRQDPGQGLRLIYYSQIVNDFQKGDIAEGYSVSREKKESFPLTVTSAQKNPTAFYLCASKSLYDEQFFGPGTRLTVL.

The V and J genes are TRBV19 and TRBJ1-1; possible D gene TRBD1, 5 bases. V was pared by 8 bases and J by 0 bases, with 16 bases between. The CDR3 is made up of 15 amino acids. Germline V gene sequence: CDR1 LNHDA, CDR2 SQIVND (reference sequence). CDR3 loop: CASARLRAMNTEAFF. For the CDR3, the DNA is TGTGCCAGTGCCAGGCTCAGGGCAATGAACACTGAAGCTTTCTTT.

This chain joins TRBV18 and TRBJ2-4; perhaps TRBD1 as D (5 bases). This CDR3 region has 11 residues. Trimming pared 5 bases from V and 12 bases from J, leaving 11 bases between. Looked up from germline, CDR1 is KGHSH and CDR2 is LQKENI. The CDR3 is CASSAGLTQYF. The CDR3 coding sequence is TGTGCCAGCTCAGCAGGGTTGACTCAGTACTTC.

As for this clone: Other nucleotide sequences in the sample specify the same CDR3. The chain employs TRBV5-1 and TRBJ2-1; a weak D match, TRBD2 (6 bases). Germline V gene sequence: CDR1 SGHRS, CDR2 YFSETQ. This CDR3 region has 15 residues. V was cut by 2 bases and J by 3 bases, with 12 bases left in between. The CDR3 region has the DNA TGCGCCAGCAGCTTCCGAGGAGGGGACTACAATGAGCAGTTCTTC. Residues: CASSFRGGDYNEQFF.

The rearrangement links TRBV4-1 to TRBJ1-4; D possibly corresponds to TRBD1 (5 bases). Trimming took 1 base from V and 2 from J, leaving 17 bases between them. Germline V gives CDR1 MGHRA, CDR2 YSYEKL. This CDR3 is 18 amino acids long. CDR3 amino acids: CASSQAWPATDTNEKLFF. DNA for the CDR3: TGCGCCAGCAGCCAAGCGTGGCCGGCGACAGATACTAATGAAAAACTGTTTTTT.

The genes are TRBV7-6 and TRBJ2-5; 13 bases are shared with TRBD2. The CDR3 extends over 16 amino acids. Per germline, CDR1 SGHVS and CDR2 FNYEAQ. Trimming at V came to 5 bases and at J to 4 bases, leaving 7 bases not matched to a gene. DNA of the CDR3: TGTGCCAGCAGCCTACGGACTAGCGGGAGCTTAGAGACCCAGTACTTC. Amino acid sequence: CASSLRTSGSLETQYF.

The rearrangement links TRBV19 to TRBJ1-5; TRBD1 matches 7 bases. V trimming: 10 bases; J trimming: 0 bases; junction bases outside the gene matches: 6. CDR3 length: 14 residues. CDR1 is LNHDA, CDR2 SQIVND, per germline (reference sequence). The CDR3 sequence: CATSTGFSNQPQHF. The CDR3 DNA follows: TGTGCCACTTCGACAGGGTTTAGCAATCAGCCCCAGCATTTT.